This is a list of T cell receptor beta chains from one sample in a study of fetal regulatory T cell absence and autoimmunity. Assay used: immunoSEQ multiplex PCR; TCRdb lists only in-frame clones, some missing. The sample includes about 95,000 clones, roughly 70% of them seen just once. Source material: pancreas tissue. The source of these receptors is a male donor with IPEX syndrome. Each CDR3 is given with its conserved first and last residue. Each record gives: clone size, D gene, J gene, CDR3 length, V gene, CDR3 protein, CDR3 DNA. A D gene is named only where the DNA matches it firmly. Clone size is given for some rows only: seen once, a few or many times, or a class if the clone is expanded.

NA,TRBD2,TRBJ2-7,19,TRBV2,CASRMSRTSGSSRLGEQYF,TGTGCCAGCAGAATGTCTCGGACTAGCGGGAGTTCCCGCCTGGGAGAGCAGTACTTC
few,TRBD2,TRBJ2-5,15,TRBV11-3,CASSAFGTTEETQYF,TGTGCCAGCAGCGCCTTCGGGACTACGGAAGAGACCCAGTACTTC
NA,NA,TRBJ1-2,14,TRBV30,CAWSVHEGGYGYTF,TGTGCCTGGAGTGTACATGAGGGTGGCTATGGCTACACCTTC
NA,TRBD2,TRBJ2-1,15,TRBV5-1,CASRVPSGGAGEQFF,TGCGCCAGCAGAGTCCCTAGCGGGGGGGCCGGGGAGCAGTTCTTC
NA,TRBD1,TRBJ1-4,13,TRBV5-1,CASRPGQGGKLFF,TGCGCCAGCAGACCCGGACAGGGAGGAAAACTGTTTTTT
NA,TRBD1,TRBJ1-1,14,TRBV11-2,CASSPTGERTEAFF,TGTGCCAGCAGTCCTACAGGGGAAAGAACTGAAGCTTTCTTT
NA,NA,TRBJ1-2,12,TRBV10-3,CAIRTENYGYTF,TGTGCCATCAGGACAGAGAACTATGGCTACACCTTC
NA,NA,TRBJ2-7,12,TRBV6-6,CASSYPLEEQYF,TGTGCCAGCAGTTATCCCTTAGAAGAGCAGTACTTC
NA,NA,TRBJ2-7,14,TRBV5-1,CASSLVGSSYEQYF,TGCGCCAGCAGCTTGGTCGGCAGCTCCTACGAGCAGTACTTC
NA,TRBD2,TRBJ2-7,16,TRBV10-3,CAISETSGEISYEQYF,TGTGCCATCAGCGAGACTAGCGGGGAGATTTCCTACGAGCAGTACTTC
NA,NA,TRBJ1-4,15,TRBV4-1,CASSQEHLGDEKLFF,TGCGCCAGCAGCCAAGAGCACCTTGGGGATGAAAAACTGTTTTTT
NA,TRBD2,TRBJ2-3,15,TRBV6-6,CASSLGLGGSDTQYF,TGTGCCAGCAGTTTGGGACTAGGCGGATCAGATACGCAGTATTTT
NA,NA,TRBJ1-2,14,TRBV30,CAWSQGLSNYGYTF,TGTGCCTGGAGTCAAGGGCTATCTAACTATGGCTACACCTTC
NA,NA,TRBJ1-2,13,TRBV9,CASSLMDSGGYTF,TGTGCCAGCAGCCTCATGGACAGTGGAGGCTACACCTTC
NA,NA,TRBJ2-3,15,TRBV5-4,CASSQPRDLINTQYF,TGTGCCAGCAGCCAGCCCCGGGACTTGATCAACACGCAGTATTTT
NA,TRBD2,TRBJ2-1,17,TRBV19,CASWGGTSGRVVNEQFF,TGTGCCAGTTGGGGGGGGACTAGCGGGAGGGTGGTAAATGAGCAGTTCTTC
NA,TRBD2,TRBJ2-1,17,TRBV10-1,CASSEKLAGGPYNEQFF,TGCGCCAGCAGTGAGAAACTAGCGGGGGGACCTTACAATGAGCAGTTCTTC
NA,NA,TRBJ1-5,12,TRBV19,CASSILNQPQHF,TGTGCCAGTAGTATATTAAATCAGCCCCAGCATTTT
NA,TRBD2,TRBJ2-2,17,TRBV7-2,CASSLGTSGGASGELFF,TGTGCCAGCAGCCTCGGGACTAGCGGGGGGGCGTCCGGGGAGCTGTTTTTT
NA,TRBD1,TRBJ1-2,15,TRBV5-1,CASSFRGHYSHGYTF,TGCGCCAGCAGCTTTAGGGGGCACTACTCCCATGGCTACACCTTC
NA,TRBD2,TRBJ2-1,14,TRBV7-6,CASSLLAGSNEQFF,TGTGCCAGCAGCTTACTAGCGGGGTCAAATGAGCAGTTCTTC
NA,TRBD1,TRBJ1-6,15,TRBV6-6,CASSYSRQGVSPLHF,TGTGCCAGCAGTTACTCTCGACAGGGCGTGTCACCCCTCCACTTT
NA,NA,TRBJ2-3,16,TRBV7-2,CASSLNPTGSTDTQYF,TGTGCCAGCAGCTTAAACCCTACAGGGAGCACAGATACGCAGTATTTT
NA,TRBD1,TRBJ1-2,13,TRBV6-5,CASKQQGPGGYTF,TGTGCCAGCAAACAACAGGGGCCGGGTGGCTACACCTTC
NA,TRBD2,TRBJ2-1,16,TRBV4-2,CASSRFSGRGGNEQFF,TGTGCCAGCAGCCGATTTAGCGGGAGGGGAGGAAATGAGCAGTTCTTC
NA,NA,TRBJ1-2,16,TRBV6-1,CASSEGTAGVNYGYTF,TGTGCCAGCAGTGAGGGGACGGCCGGGGTGAACTATGGCTACACCTTC
NA,NA,TRBJ2-5,14,TRBV9,CASSESGFQETQYF,TGTGCCAGCAGCGAGTCGGGGTTCCAAGAGACCCAGTACTTC
NA,NA,TRBJ1-4,16,TRBV7-9,CASSLDPAEANEKLFF,TGTGCCAGCAGCTTAGATCCTGCGGAGGCTAATGAAAAACTGTTTTTT
once,NA,TRBJ2-1,14,TRBV2,CASSGPTEYNEQFF,TGTGCCAGCAGCGGACCGACAGAGTACAATGAGCAGTTCTTC
once,TRBD1,TRBJ1-1,14,TRBV10-3,CATFGDRGFTEAFF,TGTGCCACCTTCGGTGACAGGGGATTCACTGAAGCTTTCTTT
once,TRBD1,TRBJ2-2,15,TRBV10-2,CASSNGQGNTGELFF,TGCGCCAGCAGTAATGGACAGGGCAACACCGGGGAGCTGTTTTTT
medium-sized,TRBD2,TRBJ2-3,16,TRBV9,CASSVDAGGTPDTQYF,TGTGCCAGCAGCGTAGACGCGGGGGGCACTCCAGATACGCAGTATTTT
once,TRBD2,TRBJ2-3,19,TRBV4-3,CASSQGVIAGGPGTDTQYF,TGCGCCAGCAGCCAAGGAGTGATAGCGGGGGGGCCGGGCACAGATACGCAGTATTTT
once,NA,TRBJ2-3,14,TRBV4-1,CASSPGLTRDTQYF,TGCGCCAGCAGCCCCGGACTTACCCGCGATACGCAGTATTTT
NA,NA,TRBJ2-5,18,TRBV7-8,CASSLVPPAGGYQETQYF,TGTGCCAGCAGCTTAGTACCCCCTGCCGGGGGCTATCAAGAGACCCAGTACTTC
few,TRBD1,TRBJ1-2,11,TRBV30,CAWTGGSGYTF,TGTGCCTGGACAGGGGGCTCGGGCTACACCTTC
NA,NA,TRBJ2-1,12,TRBV7-6,CASSQTYNEQFF,TGTGCCAGCAGCCAAACCTACAATGAGCAGTTCTTC
NA,NA,TRBJ2-7,15,TRBV2,CASSEPSVNSYEQYF,TGTGCCAGCAGTGAGCCTAGCGTGAATTCCTACGAGCAGTACTTC
NA,TRBD2,TRBJ2-5,16,TRBV2,CASSEGVAAGGVAQYF,TGTGCCAGCAGTGAAGGGGTAGCGGCCGGGGGGGTGGCCCAGTACTTC
NA,NA,TRBJ2-5,17,TRBV5-4,CASSNVGSYWRQETQYF,TGTGCCAGCAGCAATGTTGGGTCCTACTGGAGACAAGAGACCCAGTACTTC
NA,TRBD2,TRBJ2-7,17,TRBV15,CATSSGLAGEGNYEQYF,TGTGCCACCAGCAGTGGCCTAGCGGGAGAGGGTAACTACGAGCAGTACTTC
NA,NA,TRBJ1-1,14,TRBV18,CASGWTTQNTEAFF,TGTGCCAGCGGATGGACTACCCAAAACACTGAAGCTTTCTTT
NA,NA,TRBJ2-5,15,TRBV13,CASSPLKGGQETQYF,TGTGCCAGCAGCCCTCTTAAAGGGGGGCAAGAGACCCAGTACTTC
few,TRBD1,TRBJ1-2,16,TRBV19,CASRPPGQLPSYGYTF,TGTGCCAGTAGGCCCCCGGGACAGCTCCCCTCCTATGGCTACACCTTC
NA,NA,TRBJ2-2,15,TRBV19,CASSIVAGYTGELFF,TGTGCCAGTAGTATAGTGGCAGGGTACACCGGGGAGCTGTTTTTT